The clone carrying this T cell receptor (beta chain) came up a few times. This entry comes from a study of blood T cell repertoires in COVID-19. Study information: From T cells, B-cell-depleted T cells, or PBMCs came the material, which was cDNA or gDNA.

Germline CDR1 reads SGHDN; CDR2 reads FVKESK. The CDR3 covers 17 residues. V lost 4 bases and J 0 bases, leaving 16 bases between the germline ends. Patients of the Seattle cohort, enrolled during active infection, were followed longitudinally. Original processing notes: Scientists estimated how many nucleated cells there were by amplifying reference gene primers. Some clones are missing from TCRdb's copy, which holds only in-frame ones; the method was immunoSEQ multiplex PCR. The DNA was the basis for D and trimming; V, J and clone size are from that table. The profile shows about 400,000 clones, about 86% of them singletons.

This TCR derives from an older woman with COVID-19, enrolled during active disease. The chain links TRBV14 to TRBJ2-1; D might be TRBD1 (5 bases). Sequencing was performed on peripheral blood. In nucleotides, the CDR3 is TGTGCCAGCAGCCCTCAGGGATCGGCGAGCTCCTACAATGAGCAGTTCTTC. Its translation is CASSPQGSASSYNEQFF.